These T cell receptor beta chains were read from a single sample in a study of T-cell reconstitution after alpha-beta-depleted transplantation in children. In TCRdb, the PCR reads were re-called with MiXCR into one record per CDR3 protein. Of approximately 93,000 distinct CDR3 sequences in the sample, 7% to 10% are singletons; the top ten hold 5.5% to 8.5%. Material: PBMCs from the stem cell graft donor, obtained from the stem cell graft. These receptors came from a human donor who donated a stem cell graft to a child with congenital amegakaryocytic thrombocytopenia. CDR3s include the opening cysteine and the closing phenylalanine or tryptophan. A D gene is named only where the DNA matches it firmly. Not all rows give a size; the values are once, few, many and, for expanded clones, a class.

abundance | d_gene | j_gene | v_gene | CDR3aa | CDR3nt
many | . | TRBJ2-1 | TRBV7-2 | CASSQIGGNEQFF | TGTGCCAGCAGCCAAATAGGCGGCAATGAGCAGTTCTTC
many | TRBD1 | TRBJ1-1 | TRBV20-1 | CSARDRGRWHAEAFF | TGCAGTGCTCGGGACAGGGGGCGTTGGCACGCTGAAGCTTTCTTT
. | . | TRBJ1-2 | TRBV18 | CASSPPNLGYGYTF | TGTGCCAGCTCACCACCGAATTTGGGCTATGGCTACACCTTC
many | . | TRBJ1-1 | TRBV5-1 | CASSVLLNTEAFF | TGCGCCAGCAGCGTCCTTTTGAACACTGAAGCTTTCTTT
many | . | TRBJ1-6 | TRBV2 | CASHGQWNSPLHF | TGTGCCAGCCATGGACAGTGGAATTCACCCCTCCACTTT
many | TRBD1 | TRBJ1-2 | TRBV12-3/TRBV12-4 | CASSRQGGGYTF | TGTGCCAGCAGTAGACAGGGCGGAGGCTACACCTTC
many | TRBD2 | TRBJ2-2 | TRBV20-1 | CSASRLAGLATGELFF | TGCAGTGCTAGCCGACTAGCGGGGTTGGCCACCGGGGAGCTGTTTTTT
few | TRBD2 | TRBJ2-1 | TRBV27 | CASSSGGYSYNEQFF | TGTGCCAGCAGTTCGGGGGGGTACTCCTACAATGAGCAGTTCTTC
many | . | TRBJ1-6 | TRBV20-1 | CSATRGVVSPLHF | TGCAGTGCCACTCGGGGGGTTGTTTCACCCCTCCACTTT
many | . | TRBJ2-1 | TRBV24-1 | CATSDLRTVDNEQFF | TGTGCCACCAGTGATTTGAGGACAGTCGACAATGAGCAGTTCTTC
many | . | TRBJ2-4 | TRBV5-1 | CASSSGLENIQYF | TGCGCCAGCAGTTCAGGGTTGGAAAACATTCAGTACTTC
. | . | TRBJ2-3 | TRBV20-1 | CCFSGRGTDTQYF | TGCTGCTTCTCGGGCCGGGGCACAGATACGCAGTATTTT
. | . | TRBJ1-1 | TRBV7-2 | CASSRRDYTEAFF | TGTGCCAGCAGCCGTCGAGATTACACTGAAGCTTTCTTT
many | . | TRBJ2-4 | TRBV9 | CASSPSSLGNIQYF | TGTGCCAGCAGCCCTTCCTCATTGGGAAACATTCAGTACTTC
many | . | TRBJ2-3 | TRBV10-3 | CAIRDTSGTDTQYF | TGTGCCATCAGGGACACCTCGGGCACAGATACGCAGTATTTT
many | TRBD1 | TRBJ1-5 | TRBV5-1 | CASSPTGINQPQHF | TGCGCCAGCAGCCCGACAGGGATCAATCAGCCCCAGCATTTT
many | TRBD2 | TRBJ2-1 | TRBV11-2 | CASSSGTSGRWSSYNEQFF | TGTGCCAGCAGTTCCGGGACTAGCGGGAGGTGGAGCTCCTACAATGAGCAGTTCTTC
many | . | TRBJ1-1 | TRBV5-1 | CASSSGQNTEAFF | TGCGCCAGCAGCTCGGGACAGAACACTGAAGCTTTCTTT
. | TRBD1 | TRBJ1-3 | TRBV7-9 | CASSSGQGTSGNTIYF | TGTGCCAGCAGCTCGGGACAGGGCACCTCTGGAAACACCATATATTTT
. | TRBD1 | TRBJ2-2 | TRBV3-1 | CACSPVAGQGRGTGELFF | TGTGCCTGCTCCCCAGTCGCGGGACAGGGGAGGGGGACCGGGGAGCTGTTTTTT
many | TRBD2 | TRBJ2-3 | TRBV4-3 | CASSRTTTAGGGTDTQYF | TGCGCCAGCAGCCGTACGACCACGGCGGGAGGGGGCACAGATACGCAGTATTTT
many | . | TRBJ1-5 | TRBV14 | CASSQDRGERFRSRPQHF | TGTGCCAGCAGCCAAGACAGAGGTGAGAGGTTCAGGAGTCGGCCCCAGCATTTT
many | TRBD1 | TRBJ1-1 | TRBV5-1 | CASSTLGGPVTEAFF | TGCGCCAGCAGCACGTTAGGGGGCCCGGTGACTGAAGCTTTCTTT
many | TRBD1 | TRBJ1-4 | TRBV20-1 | CSARDPTGTGAEKLFF | TGCAGTGCTAGAGATCCAACCGGGACAGGAGCTGAAAAACTGTTTTTT
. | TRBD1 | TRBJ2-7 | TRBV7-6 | CASSLGTRGREQYF | TGTGCCAGCAGCTTAGGAACCAGGGGGCGAGAGCAGTACTTC
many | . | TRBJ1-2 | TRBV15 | CATSRFTGGQKTANYGYTF | TGTGCCACCAGCAGATTCACTGGGGGACAAAAAACAGCTAACTATGGCTACACCTTC
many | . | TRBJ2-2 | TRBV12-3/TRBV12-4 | CASRYDRRNTGELFF | TGTGCCAGCAGGTACGACAGGCGGAACACCGGGGAGCTGTTTTTT
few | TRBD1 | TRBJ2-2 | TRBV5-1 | CASSPPDRVFTGELFF | TGCGCCAGCAGCCCACCTGACAGGGTTTTCACCGGGGAGCTGTTTTTT
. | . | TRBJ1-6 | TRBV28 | CASSSGWTNSPLHF | TGTGCCAGCAGTTCGGGGTGGACTAATTCACCCCTCCACTTT
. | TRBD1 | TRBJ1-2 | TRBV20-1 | CCARDIQQGGLDYGYTF | TGCTGTGCTAGAGATATCCAGCAGGGGGGTTTGGACTATGGCTACACCTTC
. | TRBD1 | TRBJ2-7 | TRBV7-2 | CASSPRDRGLSEQYF | TGTGCCAGCAGCCCCCGGGACAGGGGGCTTAGCGAGCAGTACTTC
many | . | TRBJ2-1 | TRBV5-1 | CASSRQVRDNEQFF | TGCGCCAGCAGTCGGCAGGTACGCGACAATGAGCAGTTCTTC
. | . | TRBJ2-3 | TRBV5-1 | CASTIGSTSTDTQYF | TGCGCCAGCACCATCGGAAGTACTAGCACAGATACGCAGTATTTT
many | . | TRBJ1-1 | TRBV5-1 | CASSGGTTEAFF | TGCGCCAGTTCCGGGGGAACGACTGAAGCTTTCTTT
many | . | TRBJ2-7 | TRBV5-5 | CASSPPPGDYEQYF | TGTGCCAGCAGTCCCCCCCCGGGCGATTACGAGCAGTACTTC